These 9 T cell receptor beta chains were sequenced from one sample in a study of T cell responses to AZD1222 COVID-19 vaccine. Profiled with immunoSEQ multiplex PCR; TCRdb holds only in-frame clones, not every one. The table has 80,000 to 95,000 clones, more than 75% seen once. Sequenced here: peripheral blood, sampled on day 0 of MenACWY control vaccination. The receptor source for this set is an adult in good health.

This clone was recorded only once. The CDR3: CATSVPTGTGGTDTQYF. CDR3 bases: TGTGCCACCAGTGTCCCCACCGGGACAGGGGGAACAGATACGCAGTATTTT. The V and J genes are TRBV24-1 and TRBJ2-3; 11 bases align to TRBD1. This CDR3 contains 17 residues. Germline CDR1 reads KGHDR; CDR2 reads SFDVKD. V lost 5 bases, J lost 3 bases, and 9 bases stayed unmatched.

This rearrangement joins TRBV9 to TRBJ1-3; tentative D call: TRBD1 (5 bases). V was clipped by 4 bases and J by 7 bases, with 15 bases between them. The CDR3 contains 14 residues. Per the germline V gene, CDR1 is SGDLS and CDR2 is YYNGEE. The CDR3 here is CASSSTAWGNTIYF. The CDR3 DNA is TGTGCCAGCAGCTCAACCGCGTGGGGGAACACCATATATTTT.

Regarding this clone: Within the sample, other DNA sequences also encode this same CDR3. The rearrangement links TRBV5-1 to TRBJ2-7; D may be TRBD2 (5 bases). The germline gives CDR1 SGHRS, CDR2 YFSETQ. The CDR3 contains 14 residues. Trimming left V 0 bases short and J 0 bases short, with 7 bases between. CDR3 sequence: CASSLGGGSYEQYF. In DNA form, the CDR3 reads TGCGCCAGCAGCTTGGGTGGAGGCTCCTACGAGCAGTACTTC. The full variable domain, in which reference TRBV5-1 and TRBJ2-7 provide the parts outside the CDR3, is KAGVTQTPRYLIKTRGQQVTLSCSPISGHRSVSWYQQTPGQGLQFLFEYFSETQRNKGNFPGRFSGRQFSNSRSEMNVSTLELGDSALYLCASSLGGGSYEQYFGPGTRLTVT.

In this sample, this clone turned up once. The chain carries TRBV6-2 or TRBV6-3 and TRBJ2-7; D uncertain. V was shortened by 0 bases and J by 3 bases, with 18 bases between the two germline ends. The germline V gene encodes CDR1 MNHEY and CDR2 SVGEGT. The CDR3 length is 17 residues. CDR3 amino acids: CASSYSGVVSWDYEQYF. The CDR3 bases are TGTGCCAGCAGTTACTCGGGTGTTGTTTCTTGGGACTACGAGCAGTACTTC.

In DNA, the CDR3 is TGTGCCAGCAGCTTAGGCCAGGCCTGGGGTGAAAAACTGTTTTTT. Translation gives CASSLGQAWGEKLFF. This chain uses TRBV7-2 with TRBJ1-4; D ambiguous. Germline V lookup: CDR1 SGHTA, CDR2 FQGNSA. The V gene lost 1 base and the J gene lost 7 bases, with 13 bases spanning the gap. This CDR3 region has 15 residues.

The CDR3 region is CATSRDWRDMGQHF. CDR3 nucleotides: TGTGCCACCAGCAGAGATTGGAGGGACATGGGCCAGCATTTT. This chain joins TRBV15 and TRBJ1-5; D might be TRBD1 (6 bases). This CDR3 is built from 14 residues. V lost 0 bases to trimming and J lost 12 bases, with 15 bases between them. Germline CDR1 reads LNHNV; CDR2 reads YYDKDF (reference sequence).

The V gene is TRBV7-3, the J gene TRBJ2-3, with no clear D. Trimming left V 0 bases short and J 7 bases short, with 17 bases between. Germline values: CDR1 SGHTA, CDR2 FQGTGA. This CDR3 is built from 16 residues. The CDR3 DNA reads TGTGCCAGCAGCTTAACCCACCACAGCCGAACGAATACGCAGTATTTT. Protein: CASSLTHHSRTNTQYF.

V gene TRBV25-1 combines with J gene TRBJ2-7; TRBD2 agrees at 8 bases. The CDR3 has 15 amino acids. Germline V gene sequence: CDR1 MGHDK, CDR2 SYGVNS. The V gene end was trimmed by 3 bases and the J gene end by 3 bases; junction bases not matched to a gene: 7. The CDR3 region is CASSDPRTSRYEQYF. As DNA, the CDR3 is TGTGCCAGCAGTGACCCACGGACTAGCCGCTACGAGCAGTACTTC.

The chain combines TRBV7-2 with TRBJ2-3, with 7 bases matching TRBD2. The length of the CDR3 is 16 residues. J gave up 2 bases and V 4 bases, and 9 bases lay outside the gene matches. CDR1 is SGHTA, CDR2 FQGNSA, per germline. CDR3 in DNA: TGTGCCAGCAGCTCAAGAGTAGCGGGTGCCACAGATACGCAGTATTTT. Translated, it gives CASSSRVAGATDTQYF. The full variable domain, completed using reference TRBV7-2 and TRBJ2-3, is GAGVSQSPSNKVTEKGKDVELRCDPISGHTALYWYRQSLGQGLEFLIYFQGNSAPDKSGLPSDRFSAERTGGSVSTLTIQRTQQEDSAVYLCASSSRVAGATDTQYFGPGTRLTVL.